Each of the 14 T cell receptor beta chains below was sequenced from the same sample in a study of STAT5B mutations in CD4+ large granular lymphocyte leukemia. Only in-frame clones appear in the TCRdb table, and some are missing; sequencing was by immunoSEQ multiplex PCR. In the table there are almost 30,000 clones, around 80% of which are singletons. The sequenced material came from CD4+ T cells from blood buffy coats. The receptors originated from a human donor in good health.

This clone was counted between two and nine times. The chain uses TRBV4-1 and TRBJ1-1; 10 bases are shared with TRBD1. Germline CDR1 and CDR2: MGHRA and YSYEKL. There are 16 residues in the CDR3. The ends lost 3 bases at V and 11 bases at J; junction bases unmatched: 15. Written as DNA, the CDR3 is TGCGCCAGCAGCCATGCAGACAGGGGGCGTGCATTGAGGGCTTTCTTT. Amino acid sequence: CASSHADRGRALRAFF.

This sequence joins TRBV19 and TRBJ2-3; 7 positions agree with TRBD2. The CDR3 contains 16 residues. V dropped 8 bases and J dropped 3; count of bases not matched to a gene: 14. Germline loops: CDR1 LNHDA, CDR2 SQIVND (reference sequence). In DNA form, the CDR3 reads TGTGCCAGTTCGGCTAGCGGTGCCTACGTTACAGATACGCAGTATTTT. Its protein is CASSASGAYVTDTQYF. The variable domain in full, with the rest retrieved from reference TRBV19 and TRBJ2-3, is DGGITQSPKYLFRKEGQNVTLSCEQNLNHDAMYWYRQDPGQGLRLIYYSQIVNDFQKGDIAEGYSVSREKKESFPLTVTSAQKNPTAFYLCASSASGAYVTDTQYFGPGTRLTVL.

This clone occurred once. The chain employs TRBV19 and TRBJ1-2; D perhaps matches TRBD1 (5 bases). V was clipped by 5 bases and J by 4 bases, with 14 bases between them. CDR1 is LNHDA, CDR2 SQIVND, per germline (reference sequence). The CDR3 runs to 14 residues. DNA of the CDR3: TGTGCCAGTAGTCTGCCGACAGAAAGCTATGGCTACACCTTC. Translated, it gives CASSLPTESYGYTF.

The J gene is TRBJ1-1, the V gene TRBV5-6, with 7 bases fitting TRBD1. CDR3 length equals 18 residues. The J segment lost 11 bases and the V segment lost 3 bases, leaving 25 bases of the junction unmatched. From germline, CDR1 is SGHDT and CDR2 YYEEEE. Written as DNA, the CDR3 is TGTGCCAGCAGCTACCTTGGGGGACAGAGGAGTACGAACAAGGCGGCTTTCTTT. Its translation: CASSYLGGQRSTNKAAFF.

J is TRBJ1-2 and V is TRBV7-9; D is unclear. V lost 1 base and J lost 9, with 9 bases in between. The CDR3 length is 12 residues. Germline-derived CDR1 and CDR2 are SEHNR and FQNEAQ (reference sequence). The CDR3 sequence is CASSLDGVSYTF. CDR3 in DNA: TGTGCCAGCAGCTTAGACGGGGTGAGCTACACCTTC.

V is TRBV7-9 and J is TRBJ2-5; D may be TRBD1 (5 bases). Per the germline V gene, CDR1 is SEHNR and CDR2 is FQNEAQ (reference sequence). This CDR3 spans 15 amino acids. With 2 bases removed from V and 2 bases from J, the gap between germline ends came to 12 bases. The CDR3 DNA reads as TGTGCCAGCAGCTTAAGCCCCAGGGCTCAAGAGACCCAGTACTTC. Protein: CASSLSPRAQETQYF.

Only one count was recorded for this clone. This rearrangement joins TRBV7-8 to TRBJ2-3; 9 bases agree with TRBD2. Germline CDR1 and CDR2: SGHVS and FQNEAQ. The CDR3 is made up of 15 amino acids. V shed 2 bases, J shed 7 bases, and the junction held 7 bases outside the gene matches. DNA for the CDR3: TGTGCCAGCAGCTTACAACTAGCGGGCGCGTATACGCAGTATTTT. This sequence encodes CASSLQLAGAYTQYF.

The genes are TRBV19 and TRBJ1-5; D is uncertain. V was trimmed by 6 bases and J by 1 base, leaving 16 bases between them. The CDR3 has 16 residues. Germline assignment: CDR1 LNHDA and CDR2 SQIVND (reference sequence). The CDR3 region is CASRSTKGLSNQPQHF. CDR3 coding DNA: TGTGCCAGTAGATCAACCAAGGGCCTAAGCAATCAGCCCCAGCATTTT.

The CDR3 spells CASSVQPNTEAFF. The CDR3 nucleotides read TGCGCCAGCAGCGTACAGCCGAACACTGAAGCTTTCTTT. The chain carries TRBV5-1 and TRBJ1-1; D not certain. In germline, CDR1 is SGHRS, CDR2 YFSETQ. CDR3 length equals 13 residues. Between the trimmed V and J ends, which lost 4 bases and 1 base, there was a span of 8 bases. Full variable domain (outside the CDR3, taken from reference TRBV5-1 and TRBJ1-1): KAGVTQTPRYLIKTRGQQVTLSCSPISGHRSVSWYQQTPGQGLQFLFEYFSETQRNKGNFPGRFSGRQFSNSRSEMNVSTLELGDSALYLCASSVQPNTEAFFGQGTRLTVV.

The gene calls are TRBV7-2 and TRBJ2-2, with D tentatively TRBD2 (6 bases). CDR3 length: 15 amino acids. The V end was cut by 2 bases, the J end by 5 bases, with 12 bases between. Germline V lookup: CDR1 SGHTA, CDR2 FQGNSA. CDR3: CASSLRRARTGELFF. Written as DNA, the CDR3 is TGTGCCAGCAGCTTAAGGAGGGCTAGGACCGGGGAGCTGTTTTTT.

The chain couples TRBV10-3 to TRBJ1-1, with a possible D match to TRBD1 (6 bases). Germline values: CDR1 ENHRY, CDR2 SYGVKD. V was clipped by 6 bases and J by 4 bases, with 15 bases between them. The CDR3 spans 14 residues. CDR3 sequence reads: CAISPGAQVTEAFF. DNA for the CDR3: TGTGCCATCAGCCCGGGGGCGCAGGTCACTGAAGCTTTCTTT.

This chain connects TRBV2 to TRBJ1-1; D call uncertain. V was trimmed by 6 bases and J by 11 bases, leaving 16 bases between them. Per germline, CDR1 SNHLY and CDR2 FYNNEI. The CDR3 is 12 amino acids. The DNA of the CDR3 is TGTGCCAGCAGACCACCGGGCCCCGGGGCTTTCTTT. Protein product: CASRPPGPGAFF.

The chain couples TRBV5-4 to TRBJ2-1; 7 bases are shared with TRBD2. Germline values: CDR1 SGHNT, CDR2 YYREEE (reference sequence). Germline trimming cut 1 base from V and 5 bases from J; bases unmatched to any gene: 6. The CDR3 length is 15 residues. The CDR3 region has the DNA TGTGCCAGCAGCTTGCGGGCGGGGGAAAACAATGAGCAGTTCTTC. It is translated as CASSLRAGENNEQFF.

The rearrangement uses TRBV28 and TRBJ2-5, with TRBD2 matching 12 bases. V lost 2 bases, J lost 3 bases, and 1 base stayed unmatched. Per the germline V gene, CDR1 is MDHEN and CDR2 is SYDVKM. The CDR3 covers 15 residues. The CDR3 spells CASSLRLAGEETQYF. The CDR3 DNA reads TGTGCCAGCAGTTTAAGACTAGCGGGGGAAGAGACCCAGTACTTC.